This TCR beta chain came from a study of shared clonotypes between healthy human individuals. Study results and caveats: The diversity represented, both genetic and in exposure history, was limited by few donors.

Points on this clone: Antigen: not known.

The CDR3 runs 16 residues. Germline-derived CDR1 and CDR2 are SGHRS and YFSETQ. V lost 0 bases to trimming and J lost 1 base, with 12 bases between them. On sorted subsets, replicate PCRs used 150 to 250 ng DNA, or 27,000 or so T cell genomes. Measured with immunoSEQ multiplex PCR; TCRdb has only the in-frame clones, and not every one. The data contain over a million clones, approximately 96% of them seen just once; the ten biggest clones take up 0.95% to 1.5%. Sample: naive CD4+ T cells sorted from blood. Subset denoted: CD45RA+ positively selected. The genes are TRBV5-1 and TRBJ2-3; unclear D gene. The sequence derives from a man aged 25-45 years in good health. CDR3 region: CASSLAGLVGTDTQYF. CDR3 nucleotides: TGCGCCAGCAGCTTGGCCGGGCTAGTGGGCACAGATACGCAGTATTTT.